This T cell receptor (beta chain) was recovered during a study of blood T cells in healthy people across ages. From germline, CDR1 is LGHNA and CDR2 YSLEER. CDR3 length: 16 residues. V shed 0 bases, J shed 7 bases, and the junction held 9 bases outside the gene matches. Whole-study results and caveats: Donor CMV infection status was unknown, possibly confounding age-related changes in expanded clonotypes.

This clonotype appeared a few times. Its cognate antigen is unknown. Using a J-beta primer mix together with a sample-barcoded 5' primer, a second PCR was run for roughly 6 to 12 cycles. A 12-random-nucleotide template-switch adaptor tagged each cDNA molecule. TCRdb reprocessed the 5' RACE reads with MiXCR, giving one entry per CDR3 protein. Of more than 900,000 distinct CDR3 sequences listed, just under 30% are singletons. This same sample was also taken into another study, of T cells of mothers and their children. That work contributes: The overlap seen between related mothers and children slightly exceeded that of unrelated pairs, though not significantly. Microchimeric T cell clones that persisted were not detected.

This TCR was recovered from a woman aged 40 to 55 in good health. Sequenced input: blood. The chain joins TRBV4-3 to TRBJ2-7; 10 bases map to TRBD2. The CDR3 bases are TGCGCCAGCAGCCAAGATACAGCGGGGGGGTACAATGAGCAGTACTTC. Its translation is CASSQDTAGGYNEQYF.